This T cell receptor (beta chain) was captured in a study of blood T cell repertoires in COVID-19. Study summary: From T cells, B-cell-depleted T cells, or PBMCs came the material, which was cDNA or gDNA.

The method was immunoSEQ multiplex PCR; TCRdb's version includes in-frame clones alone and lacks a portion of them. The sample lists some 350,000 clones; around 80% were seen once. V dropped 6 bases and J dropped 4; count of bases not matched to a gene: 6. Looked up from germline, CDR1 is SEHNR and CDR2 is FQNEAQ (reference sequence). The CDR3 covers 13 residues. This clone was seen a few times. The rearrangement links TRBV7-9 to TRBJ2-7; 7 bases map to TRBD1. Sequenced: peripheral blood. The clonotype originates from a man under 40 with active or convalescent COVID-19. The CDR3 region has the DNA TGTGCCAGCAGTAGAGGGGGCTCATACGAGCAGTACTTC. Protein sequence: CASSRGGSYEQYF.